The 20 T cell receptor beta chains in this list originate from one sample, sequenced in a study of CXCR3-negative and CXCR3-positive naive CD8 T cells. 5' RACE that incorporated UMI labels was used to prepare the TRB cDNA libraries. Following a re-call of the 5' RACE reads, TCRdb has one entry per CDR3 protein and lacks DNA. The table for this sample gives tens of thousands of distinct CDR3 sequences. Sequenced material: naive CXCR3- CD8+ T cells from blood. Noted subset: CD45RO-CCR7+CD27+CD95- naive CD8+ T cells lacking CXCR3 (TNR3-). The receptors come from a human donor in good health. Some clones in this sample may be carry-over from other donors' samples.

The rearrangement uses TRBV4-3 and TRBJ2-1; no DNA is available, so the TRBD1 call from TCRdb remains unchecked. Germline CDR1 LGHNA, CDR2 YSLEER. The CDR3 length is 17 residues. CDR3 sequence: CASSQDGNGGTYNEQFF.

This chain uses TRBV3-1 with TRBJ2-1; lacking DNA, the TRBD2 call made by TCRdb goes unchecked. Germline V gene sequence: CDR1 LGHDT, CDR2 YNNKEL (reference sequence). The CDR3 consists of 16 residues. The chain's CDR3 is CASSLTSGGAWNEQFF.

The chain combines TRBV7-2 with TRBJ2-3; the TRBD1 assignment by TCRdb is unverifiable without DNA. Looked up from germline, CDR1 is SGHTA and CDR2 is FQGNSA. CDR3 length: 15 amino acids. This CDR3 reads CASSLAVRTADTQYF.

The chain uses TRBV20-1 and TRBJ2-4; as DNA is missing, the TRBD2 call by TCRdb cannot be tested. Germline loops: CDR1 DFQATT, CDR2 SNEGSKA (reference sequence). This CDR3 spans 17 amino acids. CDR3 protein: CSASTSGGAAAKNIQYF.

The chain recombines TRBV29-1 with TRBJ1-2; the TCRdb call, TRBD1, lacks DNA for checking. The germline CDR1 and CDR2 sequences are SQVTM and ANQGSEA. The CDR3 loop spans 12 amino acids. The CDR3 is CSAIIGTGDSAF.

This CDR3 is CASSYSEDEQYF. The chain has TRBV6-6 and TRBJ2-7. Germline V gene lookup returns CDR1 MNHNY and CDR2 SVGAGI (reference sequence). The CDR3 has 12 amino acids.

This chain uses TRBV7-3 with TRBJ2-2; TCRdb designates TRBD1, a call that cannot be tested without DNA. Looked up from germline, CDR1 is SGHTA and CDR2 is FQGTGA. This CDR3 contains 16 residues. The CDR3 here is CASSSADRGRSGELFF.

The rearrangement links TRBV6-5 to TRBJ1-6; the D gene TCRdb calls, TRBD1, cannot be checked with no DNA. CDR1 is MNHEY, CDR2 SVGAGI, per germline. This CDR3 contains 17 residues. This chain's CDR3 is CASSYSTGQEFNSPLHF.

The chain combines TRBV20-1 with TRBJ1-1; without DNA, the TCRdb call of TRBD1 cannot be checked. This CDR3 has 15 amino acids. CDR1 is DFQATT and CDR2 is SNEGSKA in the germline V gene (reference sequence). CDR3 protein: CSARVWGQGGTEAFF.

This chain uses TRBV9 with TRBJ2-3. The CDR3 runs 13 residues. CDR1 and CDR2 (germline): SGDLS, YYNGEE. The CDR3 reads CASSVGHTDTQYF.

CDR3 loop: CASSQGPLVDLDTVVETQYF. The chain couples TRBV14 to TRBJ2-5; TCRdb designates TRBD2, a call that cannot be tested without DNA. The CDR3 runs 20 residues. Germline V gene lookup returns CDR1 SGHDN and CDR2 FVKESK.

The V gene is TRBV20-1, the J gene TRBJ2-7; without DNA, the TCRdb call of TRBD1 cannot be checked. This CDR3 region has 15 residues. Germline values: CDR1 DFQATT, CDR2 SNEGSKA (reference sequence). The CDR3 reads CSASDLAGETYEQYF.

The chain couples TRBV10-3 to TRBJ2-5; TCRdb's D call, TRBD1, is unchecked because there is no DNA. The CDR3 sequence is 13 residues long. Germline CDR1 reads ENHRY; CDR2 reads SYGVKD. The chain's CDR3 is CATGTGLQETQYF.

The chain has TRBV27 and TRBJ2-2; TCRdb's D call, TRBD1, is unchecked because there is no DNA. The germline V gene has CDR1 MNHEY and CDR2 SMNVEV (reference sequence). The CDR3 has 13 residues. The CDR3: CASSLGGGRELFF.

J is TRBJ2-1 and V is TRBV4-1; TCRdb calls TRBD2, which cannot be checked without DNA. CDR1 and CDR2 (germline): MGHRA, YSYEKL. The CDR3 sequence is 15 residues long. CDR3 loop: CASSAGGAGVDEQFF.

The rearrangement joins TRBV7-3 to TRBJ2-2. The CDR3 length is 12 residues. CDR1 SGHTA and CDR2 FQGTGA come from the germline V gene. The CDR3: CASSLPGPEVFF. The full variable domain, with the rest looked up from reference TRBV7-3 and TRBJ2-2, is GAGVSQTPSNKVTEKGKYVELRCDPISGHTALYWYRQSLGQGPEFLIYFQGTGAADDSGLPNDRFFAVRPEGSVSTLKIQRTERGDSAVYLCASSLPGPEVFFGEGSRLTVL.

Frequency places this clonotype as medium-sized. The chain couples TRBV4-2 to TRBJ2-7. The CDR3 totals 11 residues. Germline-derived CDR1 and CDR2 are LGHNA and YNFKEQ. This CDR3 reads CASSSSYEQYF.

The chain couples TRBV5-1 to TRBJ2-7; TCRdb designates TRBD1, a call that cannot be tested without DNA. Germline loops: CDR1 SGHRS, CDR2 YFSETQ. CDR3 length: 15 residues. CDR3 in amino acids: CASSLTGQGLYEQYF.

The rearrangement links TRBV11-2 to TRBJ2-7; the TCRdb D gene call, TRBD2, has no DNA to confirm it. This CDR3 contains 11 residues. In germline, CDR1 is SGHAT, CDR2 FQNNGV. CDR3: CASGGGYEQYF.

The chain carries TRBV28 and TRBJ2-7. Germline V gene lookup returns CDR1 MDHEN and CDR2 SYDVKM. The CDR3 consists of 14 residues. The CDR3: CASSLWGGSYEQYF.